The subject of this entry is one T cell receptor (beta chain). What it recognizes is unknown. There are 13 residues in the CDR3. The germline V gene encodes CDR1 LNHDA and CDR2 SQIVND (reference sequence). Deletions cut 8 bases from V and 8 bases from J, with 18 bases between. The sample comes from a study of long-term antiretroviral therapy in people with HIV. Study-wide results and limits: Clones that had undergone expansion before ART dominated the repertoire at all time points.

A v3.0 immunoSEQ assay was performed at survey level. Generated by immunoSEQ multiplex PCR, the TCRdb table keeps only in-frame clones and is missing some. Here the sample spans some 33,000 clones, 97% being singletons. Source: unsorted PBMCs, taken 7.6 years after starting antiretroviral therapy. The TCR originated in a man in his thirties or forties with HIV. The genes are TRBV19 and TRBJ1-1; D is undetermined. This CDR3 reads CASSAALGLEAFF. CDR3 in DNA: TGTGCCAGTTCCGCCGCTCTTGGGCTGGAAGCTTTCTTT. Based on the CDR3 plus reference TRBV19 and TRBJ1-1, the full variable domain is DGGITQSPKYLFRKEGQNVTLSCEQNLNHDAMYWYRQDPGQGLRLIYYSQIVNDFQKGDIAEGYSVSREKKESFPLTVTSAQKNPTAFYLCASSAALGLEAFFGQGTRLTVV.